The clone carrying this T cell receptor beta chain was observed a single time. Its antigen is currently unknown. TCRdb analysed the 5' RACE reads with MiXCR anew, one entry per CDR3 protein. The sample yields roughly 110,000 distinct CDR3 sequences, approximately 17% seen once. The V end lost 6 bases, the J end lost 4 bases, and 16 bases lay between the germline ends. The CDR3 has 14 amino acids. The germline CDR1 and CDR2 sequences are LGHNT and FRNRAP. The sample comes from a study of T-cell memory formation after mild COVID-19. Overall study: TCR clusters were mostly donor specific.

Findings and limits, study-wide: Certain responding clones were present in pre-infection memory, suggesting participation of cross-reactive memory.

The sequencing input was PBMCs or a T cell subset sorted from them (not recorded which). The V gene is TRBV12-5, the J gene TRBJ2-7, with a weak D call TRBD1 (6 bases). The origin of this receptor is an adult woman who had mild COVID-19 (a few samples of this study predate the infection). Cell type and time point are not known. This chain's CDR3 is CASGSTGIGYEQYF. DNA for the CDR3: TGTGCTAGTGGCTCTACAGGGATTGGTTACGAGCAGTACTTC.